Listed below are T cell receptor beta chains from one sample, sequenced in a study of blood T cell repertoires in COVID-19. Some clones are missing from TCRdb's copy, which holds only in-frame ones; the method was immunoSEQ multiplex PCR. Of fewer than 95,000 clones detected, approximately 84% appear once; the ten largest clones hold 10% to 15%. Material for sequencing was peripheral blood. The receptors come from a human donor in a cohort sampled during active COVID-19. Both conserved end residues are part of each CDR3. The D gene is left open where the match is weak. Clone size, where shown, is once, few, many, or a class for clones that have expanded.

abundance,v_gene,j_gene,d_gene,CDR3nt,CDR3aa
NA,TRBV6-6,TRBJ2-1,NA,TGTGCCAGCAGTCCGCCCGTAGGGGGGGAAAACAATGAGCAGTTCTTC,CASSPPVGGENNEQFF
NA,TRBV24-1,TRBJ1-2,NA,TGTGCCACCAGTGATCCGACAGTTAACTATGGCTACACCTTC,CATSDPTVNYGYTF
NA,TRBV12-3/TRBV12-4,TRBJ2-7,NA,TGTGCCAGCAGGCGAAGCTCCTACGAGCAGTACTTC,CASRRSSYEQYF
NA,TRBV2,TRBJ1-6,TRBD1,TGTGCCAGCAGTACGACAGGGGGTAATTCACCCCTCCACTTT,CASSTTGGNSPLHF
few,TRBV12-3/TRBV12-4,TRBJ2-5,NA,TGTGCCAGCAGCAGGGGTCCGCAAGAGACCCAGTACTTC,CASSRGPQETQYF
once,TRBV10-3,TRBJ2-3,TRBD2,TGTGCCATCAGCCATACTAGCGGGGTGCCAGATACGCAGTATTTT,CAISHTSGVPDTQYF
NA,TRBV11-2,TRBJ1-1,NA,TGTGCCAGCAGCCCTTCTTGGACAGCTAAGAACACTGAAGCTTTCTTT,CASSPSWTAKNTEAFF
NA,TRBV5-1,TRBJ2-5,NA,TGCGCCAGCAGCAGAGAAGGGAGGCAAGAGACCCAGTACTTC,CASSREGRQETQYF
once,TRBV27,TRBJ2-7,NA,TGTGCCAGCAGTCCACTAGACCGTACCTACGAGCAGTACTTC,CASSPLDRTYEQYF
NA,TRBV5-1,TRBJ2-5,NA,TGCGCCAGCAGCCGGACAGCACTCCAAGAGACCCAGTACTTC,CASSRTALQETQYF
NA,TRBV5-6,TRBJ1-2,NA,TGTGCCAGCAGCTTGGGGACACTGAACTATGGCTACACCTTC,CASSLGTLNYGYTF
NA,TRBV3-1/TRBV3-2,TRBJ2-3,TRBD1,TGTGCCAGCAGCCAGGGGACAGGGGCAGATACGCAGTATTTT,CASSQGTGADTQYF
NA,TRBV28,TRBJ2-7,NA,TGTGCCAGCAGTTTGGGCAGGGTTCTCGGTCTTTACGAGCAGTACTTC,CASSLGRVLGLYEQYF
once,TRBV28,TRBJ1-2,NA,TGTGCCAGCAGTTCGAGATATGGCTACACCTTC,CASSSRYGYTF
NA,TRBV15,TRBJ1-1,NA,TGTGCCACCAAGAGCGGCAGGCCGAAAGATGAAGCTTTCTTT,CATKSGRPKDEAFF
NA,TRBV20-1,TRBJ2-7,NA,TGCAGTGCTAGATCTGGGCACGAGCAGTACTTC,CSARSGHEQYF
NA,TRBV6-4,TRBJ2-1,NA,TGTGCCAGCAGTGTCCGGGAAAACAATGAGCAGTTCTTC,CASSVRENNEQFF
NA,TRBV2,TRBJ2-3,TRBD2,TGTGCCAGCAGGGCGGGACTAGGCGGCGATACGCAGTATTTT,CASRAGLGGDTQYF
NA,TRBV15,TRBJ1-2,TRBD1,TGTGCCACCAGCACCAGACAGGGTGGCTACACCTTC,CATSTRQGGYTF
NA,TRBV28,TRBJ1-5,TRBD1,TGTGCCAGCAGGGACGCGGACAGGGTTCAGCCCCAGCATTTT,CASRDADRVQPQHF
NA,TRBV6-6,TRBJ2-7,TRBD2,TGTGCCAGCAGTCGCTCCGGGACTAGCGGGGGGGACTACGAGCAGTACTTC,CASSRSGTSGGDYEQYF
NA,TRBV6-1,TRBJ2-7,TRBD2,TGTGCCAGCAGTGAAACAGCGGGGGGCCACGAGCAGTACTTC,CASSETAGGHEQYF
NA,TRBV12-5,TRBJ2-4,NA,TGTGCTAGTGGTTTGGTAATCAGGCATTTACACATTCAGTACTTC,CASGLVIRHLHIQYF
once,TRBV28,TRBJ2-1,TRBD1,TGTGCCAGCCACCGGGACAGGGAAGGGAATGAGCAGTTCTTC,CASHRDREGNEQFF
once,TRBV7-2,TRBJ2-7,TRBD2,TGTGCCAGCAGCTTAGGCCCGCGGGGGAGCTCCTACGAGCAGTACTTC,CASSLGPRGSSYEQYF
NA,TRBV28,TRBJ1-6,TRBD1,TGTGCCAGCAGTCCGGGGACAGTCTATAATTCACCCCTCCACTTT,CASSPGTVYNSPLHF
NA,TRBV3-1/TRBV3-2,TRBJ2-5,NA,TGTGCCAGCAGAACGAACCCGAGGGAGACCCAGTACTTC,CASRTNPRETQYF
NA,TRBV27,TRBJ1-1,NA,TGTGCCAGCAGTTTCTCTACTATGAACACTGAAGCTTTCTTT,CASSFSTMNTEAFF
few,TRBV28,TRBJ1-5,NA,TGTGCCAGCAGAGTTCCGGGAGTTAGTCAGCCCCAGCATTTT,CASRVPGVSQPQHF
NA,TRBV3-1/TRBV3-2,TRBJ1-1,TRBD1,TGTGCCAGCAGCAAAACAGGGGTTCAAATGAACACTGAAGCTTTCTTT,CASSKTGVQMNTEAFF
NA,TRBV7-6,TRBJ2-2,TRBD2,TGTGCCAGCAGCTTAGAGCGGGGGGAAAACACCGGGGAGCTGTTTTTT,CASSLERGENTGELFF
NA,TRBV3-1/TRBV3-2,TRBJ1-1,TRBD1,TGTGCCAGCAGCCCACTGGACAGGGAAGCTTTCTTT,CASSPLDREAFF
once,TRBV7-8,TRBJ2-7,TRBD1,TGTGCCAGCAGCACTGGGACAGGGCGCTACGAGCAGTACTTC,CASSTGTGRYEQYF
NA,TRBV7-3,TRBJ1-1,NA,TGTGCCAGCAGCTTTCCCGGACTGCAGAACACTGAAGCTTTCTTT,CASSFPGLQNTEAFF
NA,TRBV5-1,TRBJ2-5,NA,TGCGCCAGCAGCTTACCTGACAGAGACCAAGAGACCCAGTACTTC,CASSLPDRDQETQYF
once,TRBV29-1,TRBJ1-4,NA,TGCAGCGTCGAGGGCAATAATGAAAAACTGTTTTTT,CSVEGNNEKLFF
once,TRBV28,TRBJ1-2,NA,TGTGCCAGCAGTACCGTTGGGGGGGACTATGGCTACACCTTC,CASSTVGGDYGYTF
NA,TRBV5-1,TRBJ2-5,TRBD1,TGCGCCAGCAGCGGGGGACAGTCCGAGACCCAGTACTTC,CASSGGQSETQYF
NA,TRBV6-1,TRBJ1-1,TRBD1,TGTGCCAGCAGTGCGACAGGGGGAGAAACAATGAACACTGAAGCTTTCTTT,CASSATGGETMNTEAFF
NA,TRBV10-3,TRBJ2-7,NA,NA,CASTSGGESWQYF
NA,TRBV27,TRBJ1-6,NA,TGTGCCAGCAGTTTTAACGGAGGTAATTCACCCCTCCACTTT,CASSFNGGNSPLHF
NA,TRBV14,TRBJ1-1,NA,TGTGCCAGCAGCCAAGCTTTGGGCGACAGTGGTGAAGCTTTCTTT,CASSQALGDSGEAFF
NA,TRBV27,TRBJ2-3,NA,TGTGCCAGCAGGGTGACTGCCACCAGGGCAGATACGCAGTATTTT,CASRVTATRADTQYF
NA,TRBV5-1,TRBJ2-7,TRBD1,TGCGCCAGCAGCTTGCAGGGGGCTATCAACGAGCAGTACTTC,CASSLQGAINEQYF
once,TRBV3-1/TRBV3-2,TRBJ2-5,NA,TGTGCCAGCAGCCAAGGCGGGGAGACCCAGTACTTC,CASSQGGETQYF
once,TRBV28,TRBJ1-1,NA,TGTGCCAGCAGTTTCGGGGAAAACACTGAAGCTTTCTTT,CASSFGENTEAFF
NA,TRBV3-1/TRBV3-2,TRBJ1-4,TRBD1,TGTGCCAGCAGCCAGCCGGGACAGGCAACTAATGAAAAACTGTTTTTT,CASSQPGQATNEKLFF
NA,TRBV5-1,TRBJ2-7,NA,TGCGCCAGCAGTGTTGGGGTCCAGGGTTGGGACGAGCAGTACTTC,CASSVGVQGWDEQYF
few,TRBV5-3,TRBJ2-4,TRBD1,TGTGCCAGAAGCTCCAACCAGCGACAGGGGTATTTGGACATTCAGTACTTC,CARSSNQRQGYLDIQYF
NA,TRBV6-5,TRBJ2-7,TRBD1,TGTGCCAGCAGTTACGGGACAGGGGTAACCTACGAGCAGTACTTC,CASSYGTGVTYEQYF
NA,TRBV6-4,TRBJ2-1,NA,TGTGCCAGCAGCTCCGAGGGGGGGGGAATATACAATGAGCAGTTCTTC,CASSSEGGGIYNEQFF
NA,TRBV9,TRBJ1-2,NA,TGTGCCAGCAGCGTAGAACAGGCCCCCTATGGCTACACCTTC,CASSVEQAPYGYTF
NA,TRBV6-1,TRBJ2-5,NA,TGTGCCAGCAGTGAGGGACTTTACCGAGAGACCCAGTACTTC,CASSEGLYRETQYF
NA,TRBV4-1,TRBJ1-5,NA,TGCGCCAGCAGCCAGTCTGGGGAGGTGGGTCAGCCCCAGCATTTT,CASSQSGEVGQPQHF
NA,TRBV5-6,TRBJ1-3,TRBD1,TGTGCCAGCAGCTTTACTAACAGGGGGATCAGTGGCATATATTTT,CASSFTNRGISGIYF
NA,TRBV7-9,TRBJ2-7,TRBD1,TGTGCCAGCAGCTTAGGGACAGGGGCGCACGAGCAGTACTTC,CASSLGTGAHEQYF
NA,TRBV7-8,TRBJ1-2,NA,TGTGCCAGCAGCTTAGGGGGGGGCTTAAATCCCTCCTACACCTTC,CASSLGGGLNPSYTF